This passage covers 12 T cell receptor beta chains from one sample sequenced in a study of blood T cells in healthy people across ages. Combining a sample-barcoded 5' primer with a J-beta primer mix, a second PCR ran for about 6 to 12 cycles. One entry per CDR3 protein, called by TCRdb with MiXCR from the 5' RACE reads. The repertoire includes approximately 2,000,000 distinct CDR3 sequences, 35% to 50% of them detected once, and roughly 23% sits in the top ten. Specimen: blood. The receptor source for this set is a human donor in good health.

As regards this clonotype: A junction end diverges from the germline sequence, so it may reflect a read error. The V and J genes are TRBV5-1 and TRBJ2-7, with TRBD1 matching over 9 bases. The end of the DNA fits TRBJ2-5 better, so the J call may be wrong. The CDR3 is made up of 13 amino acids. Per germline, CDR1 SGHRS and CDR2 YFSETQ. In nucleotides, the CDR3 is TGCGCCAACAGCTCGACAGGGGGGGAGACCCAGTACTTC. Amino acids: CANSSTGGETQYF.

This clonotype has just a few counts. The J gene is TRBJ2-1, the V gene TRBV5-1; D is ambiguous. CDR1 and CDR2 (germline): SGHRS, YFSETQ. There are 15 residues in the CDR3. V was cut by 1 base and J by 4 bases, with 12 bases left in between. The CDR3 here is CASSLYGFQYNEQFF. In DNA form, the CDR3 reads TGCGCCAGCAGCTTGTACGGGTTCCAGTACAATGAGCAGTTCTTC.

This chain links TRBV7-2 with TRBJ1-1; weak D call: TRBD1 (6 bases). The CDR3 covers 14 residues. Germline V lookup: CDR1 SGHTA, CDR2 FQGNSA. V gave up 6 bases and J gave up 3 bases, with 14 bases separating them. CDR3 sequence reads: CASSSNEGDTEAFF. CDR3 nucleotides: TGTGCCAGCAGTTCTAACGAGGGGGACACTGAAGCTTTCTTT.

V usage is TRBV29-1 and J usage is TRBJ2-7, with 8 bases identical to TRBD1. V dropped 0 bases and J dropped 1; count of bases not matched to a gene: 2. CDR3 length: 14 residues. Germline V lookup: CDR1 SQVTM, CDR2 ANQGSEA. The CDR3 DNA follows: TGCAGCGTTGAAGACAGGGGGCTATCCTACGAGCAGTACTTC. Protein sequence: CSVEDRGLSYEQYF.

The chain carries TRBV7-9 and TRBJ2-5; a weak D match, TRBD2 (5 bases). Germline V gene sequence: CDR1 SEHNR, CDR2 FQNEAQ (reference sequence). Trimming pared 6 bases from V and 5 bases from J, leaving 22 bases between. The CDR3 is made up of 16 amino acids. The CDR3 reads CASSRLGSHRRETQYF. CDR3 bases: TGTGCCAGCAGTCGTCTAGGGTCCCACCGGAGGGAGACCCAGTACTTC.

The chain links TRBV12-3 or TRBV12-4 to TRBJ1-5, with 7 nucleotides matching TRBD1. The CDR3 is made up of 16 amino acids. V was clipped by 5 bases and J by 1 base; unmatched bases: 8. DNA of the CDR3: TGTGCCAGCAGTACCGGGACAGTAGTCAGCAATCAGCCCCAGCATTTT. This translates into CASSTGTVVSNQPQHF.

This chain links TRBV5-5 with TRBJ2-5; D may be TRBD2 (5 bases). The CDR3 consists of 14 residues. The ends were cut back, 1 base at V and 11 bases at J, with 18 bases in the middle. Looked up from germline, CDR1 is SGHKS and CDR2 is YYEKEE (reference sequence). The CDR3 reads CASSLFQAPWEQYF. The CDR3 DNA follows: TGTGCCAGCAGCTTGTTTCAGGCCCCCTGGGAGCAGTACTTC.

The V call is TRBV19, the J call TRBJ2-7; 7 bases align to TRBD2. Germline CDR1 reads LNHDA; CDR2 reads SQIVND (reference sequence). This CDR3 contains 15 residues. V was pared by 3 bases and J by 3 bases, with 8 bases of the junction left unmatched. This CDR3 is CASSITGGDYYEQYF. In DNA form, the CDR3 reads TGTGCCAGTAGTATCACTGGCGGGGACTACTACGAGCAGTACTTC. Full variable domain (missing parts from reference TRBV19 and TRBJ2-7): DGGITQSPKYLFRKEGQNVTLSCEQNLNHDAMYWYRQDPGQGLRLIYYSQIVNDFQKGDIAEGYSVSREKKESFPLTVTSAQKNPTAFYLCASSITGGDYYEQYFGPGTRLTVT.

A word on this clonotype: At one of its ends the junction is not consistent with the germline gene, which may arise from a read error. The V gene is TRBV12-3 or TRBV12-4, the J gene TRBJ1-2; 8 nucleotides align to TRBD1. There are 15 residues in the CDR3. The CDR3: CTSSLASGGSYGYTF. As DNA, the CDR3 is TGTACCAGCAGTTTAGCCTCAGGGGGCAGCTATGGCTACACCTTC.

This clonotype was seen a few times. The V call is TRBV27, the J call TRBJ2-6; no definite D call. The V end was cut by 8 bases, the J end by 4 bases, with 9 bases between. Germline CDR1 reads MNHEY; CDR2 reads SMNVEV (reference sequence). The CDR3 spans 13 residues. CDR3 amino acids: CASRLRGANVLTF. The CDR3 DNA reads TGTGCCAGCCGACTGCGGGGGGCCAACGTCCTGACTTTC.

The rearrangement uses TRBV14 and TRBJ2-3; 11 bases agree with TRBD2. The CDR3 totals 14 residues. Looked up from germline, CDR1 is SGHDN and CDR2 is FVKESK. V lost 4 bases to trimming and J lost 7 bases; unmatched junction nucleotides: 4. CDR3 amino acids: CASSLAGGPNTQYF. The CDR3 coding sequence is TGTGCCAGCAGCCTAGCGGGGGGGCCAAATACGCAGTATTTT.

This clonotype was seen more than once but under ten times. V gene TRBV7-2 combines with J gene TRBJ1-2; D possibly corresponds to TRBD1 (5 bases). This CDR3 has 19 amino acids. Deletions cut 4 bases from V and 4 bases from J, with 28 bases between. CDR1 is SGHTA and CDR2 is FQGNSA in the germline V gene. The CDR3 loop reads CASSSQPAYQGEASYGYTF. CDR3 nucleotide sequence: TGTGCCAGCAGCTCCCAGCCCGCCTATCAGGGCGAGGCCTCCTATGGCTACACCTTC.